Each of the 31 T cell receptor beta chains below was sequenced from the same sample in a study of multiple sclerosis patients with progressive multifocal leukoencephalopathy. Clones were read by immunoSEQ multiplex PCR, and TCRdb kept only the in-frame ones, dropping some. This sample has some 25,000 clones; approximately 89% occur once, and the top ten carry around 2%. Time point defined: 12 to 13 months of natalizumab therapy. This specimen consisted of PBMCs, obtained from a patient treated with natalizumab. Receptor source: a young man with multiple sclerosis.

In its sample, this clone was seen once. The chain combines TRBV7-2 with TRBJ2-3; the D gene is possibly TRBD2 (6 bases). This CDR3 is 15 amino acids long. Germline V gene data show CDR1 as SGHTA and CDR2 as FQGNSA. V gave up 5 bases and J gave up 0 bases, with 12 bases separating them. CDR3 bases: TGTGCCAGCAGCCACGGGACTCCCAGCACAGATACGCAGTATTTT. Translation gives CASSHGTPSTDTQYF.

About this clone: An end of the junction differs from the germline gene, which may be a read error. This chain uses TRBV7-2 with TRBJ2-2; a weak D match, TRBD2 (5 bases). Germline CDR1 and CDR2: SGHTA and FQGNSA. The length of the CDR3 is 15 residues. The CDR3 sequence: CASSLAGWVTGELFF. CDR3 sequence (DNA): TGTGCCAGCAGCCTAGCCGGGTGGGTCACCGGGGAGCTGTTTTTT.

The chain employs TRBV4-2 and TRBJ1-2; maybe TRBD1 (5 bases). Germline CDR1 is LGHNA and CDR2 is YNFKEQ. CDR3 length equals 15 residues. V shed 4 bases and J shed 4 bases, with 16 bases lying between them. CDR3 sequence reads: CASSPRGGPSYGYTF. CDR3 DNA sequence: TGTGCCAGCAGCCCGCGCGGGGGTCCCTCCTATGGCTACACCTTC.

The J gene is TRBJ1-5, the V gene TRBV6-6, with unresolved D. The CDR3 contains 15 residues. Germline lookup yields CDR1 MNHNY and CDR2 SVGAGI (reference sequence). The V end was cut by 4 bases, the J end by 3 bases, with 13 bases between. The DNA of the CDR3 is TGTGCCAGCAGTTCCCGAGACACAATCAATCAGCCCCAGCATTTT. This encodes CASSSRDTINQPQHF.

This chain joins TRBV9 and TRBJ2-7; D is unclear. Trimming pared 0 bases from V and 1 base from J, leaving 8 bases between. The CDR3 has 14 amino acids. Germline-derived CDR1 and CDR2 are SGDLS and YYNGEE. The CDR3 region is CASSVGQTSYEQYF. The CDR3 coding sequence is TGTGCCAGCAGCGTAGGACAAACGTCCTACGAGCAGTACTTC. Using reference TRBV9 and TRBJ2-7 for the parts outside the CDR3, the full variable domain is DSGVTQTPKHLITATGQRVTLRCSPRSGDLSVYWYQQSLDQGLQFLIQYYNGEERAKGNILERFSAQQFPDLHSELNLSSLELGDSALYFCASSVGQTSYEQYFGPGTRLTVT.

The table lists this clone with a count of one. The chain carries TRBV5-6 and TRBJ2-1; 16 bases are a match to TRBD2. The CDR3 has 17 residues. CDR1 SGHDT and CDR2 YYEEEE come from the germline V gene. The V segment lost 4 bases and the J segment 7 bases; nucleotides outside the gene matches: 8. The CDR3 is CASSLGTSGRVWNEQFF. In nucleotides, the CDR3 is TGTGCCAGCAGCCTAGGGACTAGCGGGAGGGTCTGGAATGAGCAGTTCTTC.

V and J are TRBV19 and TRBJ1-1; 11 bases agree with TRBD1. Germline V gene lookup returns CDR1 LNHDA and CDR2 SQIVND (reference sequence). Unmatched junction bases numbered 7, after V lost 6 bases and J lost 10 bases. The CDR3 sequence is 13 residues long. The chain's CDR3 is CASSGQGASGAFF. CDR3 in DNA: TGTGCCAGTAGCGGACAGGGGGCATCTGGAGCTTTCTTT. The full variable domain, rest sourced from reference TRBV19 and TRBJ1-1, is DGGITQSPKYLFRKEGQNVTLSCEQNLNHDAMYWYRQDPGQGLRLIYYSQIVNDFQKGDIAEGYSVSREKKESFPLTVTSAQKNPTAFYLCASSGQGASGAFFGQGTRLTVV.

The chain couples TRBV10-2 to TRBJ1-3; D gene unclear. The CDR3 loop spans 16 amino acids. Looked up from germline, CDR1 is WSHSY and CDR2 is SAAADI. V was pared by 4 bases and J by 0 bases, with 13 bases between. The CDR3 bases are TGCGCCAGCAGTGGACGGCCGGGCCCCTCTGGAAACACCATATATTTT. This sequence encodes CASSGRPGPSGNTIYF.

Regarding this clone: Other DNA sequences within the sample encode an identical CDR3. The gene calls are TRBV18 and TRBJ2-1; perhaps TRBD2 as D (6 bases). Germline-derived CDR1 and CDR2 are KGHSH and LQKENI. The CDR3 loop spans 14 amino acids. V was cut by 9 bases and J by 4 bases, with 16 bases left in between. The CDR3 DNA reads TGTGCCAGTAGGAGCCAGGGACTTTACAATGAGCAGTTCTTC. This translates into CASRSQGLYNEQFF. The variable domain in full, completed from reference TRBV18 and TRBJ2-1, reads NAGVMQNPRHLVRRRGQEARLRCSPMKGHSHVYWYRQLPEEGLKFMVYLQKENIIDESGMPKERFSAEFPKEGPSILRIQQVVRGDSAAYFCASRSQGLYNEQFFGPGTRLTVL.

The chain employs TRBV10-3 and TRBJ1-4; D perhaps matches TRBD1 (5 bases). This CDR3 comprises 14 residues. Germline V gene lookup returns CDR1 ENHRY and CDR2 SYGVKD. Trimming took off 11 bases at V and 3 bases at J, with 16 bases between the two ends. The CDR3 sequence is CAGYYRPSNEKLFF. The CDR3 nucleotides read TGTGCCGGATACTACAGGCCCTCTAATGAAAAACTGTTTTTT.

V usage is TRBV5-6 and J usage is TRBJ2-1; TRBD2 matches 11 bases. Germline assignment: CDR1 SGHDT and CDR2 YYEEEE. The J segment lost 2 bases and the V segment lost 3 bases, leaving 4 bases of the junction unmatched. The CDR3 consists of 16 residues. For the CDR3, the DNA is TGTGCCAGCAGCTACCAGACTAGCGGGGCCTACAATGAGCAGTTCTTC. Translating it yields CASSYQTSGAYNEQFF.

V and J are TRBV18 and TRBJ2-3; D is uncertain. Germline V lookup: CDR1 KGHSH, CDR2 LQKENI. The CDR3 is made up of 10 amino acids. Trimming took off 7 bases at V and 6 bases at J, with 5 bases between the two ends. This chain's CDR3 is CASFPDTQYF. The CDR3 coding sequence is TGTGCCAGCTTCCCCGATACGCAGTATTTT. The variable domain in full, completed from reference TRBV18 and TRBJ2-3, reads NAGVMQNPRHLVRRRGQEARLRCSPMKGHSHVYWYRQLPEEGLKFMVYLQKENIIDESGMPKERFSAEFPKEGPSILRIQQVVRGDSAAYFCASFPDTQYFGPGTRLTVL.

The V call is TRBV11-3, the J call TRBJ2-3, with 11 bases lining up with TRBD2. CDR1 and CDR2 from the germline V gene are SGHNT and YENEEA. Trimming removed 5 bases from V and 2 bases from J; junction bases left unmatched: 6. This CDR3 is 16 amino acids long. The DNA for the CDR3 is TGTGCCAGCAGCGCTAGGACTAGCGGGCCCACAGATACGCAGTATTTT. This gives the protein CASSARTSGPTDTQYF.

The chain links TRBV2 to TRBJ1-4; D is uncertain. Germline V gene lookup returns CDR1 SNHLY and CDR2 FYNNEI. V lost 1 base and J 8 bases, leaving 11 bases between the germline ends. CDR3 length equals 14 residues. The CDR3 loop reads CASSEGLPREKLFF. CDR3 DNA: TGTGCCAGCAGTGAAGGGCTCCCGCGGGAAAAACTGTTTTTT.

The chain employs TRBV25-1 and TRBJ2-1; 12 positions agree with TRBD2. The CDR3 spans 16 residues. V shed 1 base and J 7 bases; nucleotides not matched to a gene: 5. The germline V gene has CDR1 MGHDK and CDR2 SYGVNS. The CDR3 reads CASSEFRTSGGNEQFF. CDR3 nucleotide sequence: TGTGCCAGCAGTGAATTTAGAACTAGCGGGGGGAATGAGCAGTTCTTC.

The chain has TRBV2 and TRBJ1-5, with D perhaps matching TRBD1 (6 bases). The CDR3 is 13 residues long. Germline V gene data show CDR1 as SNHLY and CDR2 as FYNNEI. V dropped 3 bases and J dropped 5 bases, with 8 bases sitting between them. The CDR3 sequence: CASSEDSYQPQHF. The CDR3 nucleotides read TGTGCCAGCAGTGAGGACAGTTATCAGCCCCAGCATTTT.

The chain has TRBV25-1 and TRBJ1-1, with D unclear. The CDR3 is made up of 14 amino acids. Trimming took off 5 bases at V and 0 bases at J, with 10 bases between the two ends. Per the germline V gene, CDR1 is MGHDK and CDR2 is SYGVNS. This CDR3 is CASSLPGVNTEAFF. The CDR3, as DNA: TGTGCCAGCAGTCTCCCGGGAGTGAACACTGAAGCTTTCTTT.

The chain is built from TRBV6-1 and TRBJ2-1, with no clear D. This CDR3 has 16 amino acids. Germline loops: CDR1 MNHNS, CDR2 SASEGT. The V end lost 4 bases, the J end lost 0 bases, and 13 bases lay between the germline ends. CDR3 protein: CASSANWMSSYNEQFF. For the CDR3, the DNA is TGTGCCAGCAGTGCCAACTGGATGAGCTCCTACAATGAGCAGTTCTTC.

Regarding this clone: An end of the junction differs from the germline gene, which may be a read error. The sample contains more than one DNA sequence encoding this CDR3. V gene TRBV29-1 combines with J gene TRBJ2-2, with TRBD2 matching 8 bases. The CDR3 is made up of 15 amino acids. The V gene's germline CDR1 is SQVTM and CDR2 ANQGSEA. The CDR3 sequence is CSVWLAGGRSGELFF. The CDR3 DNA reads TGTAGCGTTTGGCTAGCGGGTGGTAGGTCCGGGGAGCTGTTTTTT.

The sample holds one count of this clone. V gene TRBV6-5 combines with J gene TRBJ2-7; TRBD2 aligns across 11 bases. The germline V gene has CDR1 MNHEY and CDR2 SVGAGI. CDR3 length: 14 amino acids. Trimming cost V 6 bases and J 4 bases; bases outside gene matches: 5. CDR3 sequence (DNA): TGTGCCAGCAGCCCCGGGACTAGCGGTTACGAGCAGTACTTC. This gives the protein CASSPGTSGYEQYF.

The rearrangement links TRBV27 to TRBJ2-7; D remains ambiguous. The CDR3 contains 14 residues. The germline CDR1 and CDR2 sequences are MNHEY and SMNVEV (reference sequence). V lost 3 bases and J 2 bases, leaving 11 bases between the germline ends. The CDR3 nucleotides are TGTGCCAGCAGTTTTTTGGGAAAGCCCTACGAGCAGTACTTC. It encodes CASSFLGKPYEQYF.

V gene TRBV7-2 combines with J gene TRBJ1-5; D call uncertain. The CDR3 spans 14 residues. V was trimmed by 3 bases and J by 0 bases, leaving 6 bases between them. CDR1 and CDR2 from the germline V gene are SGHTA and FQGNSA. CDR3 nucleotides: TGTGCCAGCAGCTTCGGGTTTAGCAATCAGCCCCAGCATTTT. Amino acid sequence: CASSFGFSNQPQHF.

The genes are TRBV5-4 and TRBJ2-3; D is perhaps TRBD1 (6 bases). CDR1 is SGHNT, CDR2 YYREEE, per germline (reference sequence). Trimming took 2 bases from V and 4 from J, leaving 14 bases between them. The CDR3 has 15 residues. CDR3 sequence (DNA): TGTGCCAGCAGCTTACGCGGCAGGGGCTCAGATACGCAGTATTTT. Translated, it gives CASSLRGRGSDTQYF.

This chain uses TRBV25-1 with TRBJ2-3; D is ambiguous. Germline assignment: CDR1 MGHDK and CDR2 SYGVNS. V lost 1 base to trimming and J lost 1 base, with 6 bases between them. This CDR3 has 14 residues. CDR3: CASSESAGTDTQYF. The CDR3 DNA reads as TGTGCCAGCAGTGAATCCGCGGGCACAGATACGCAGTATTTT.

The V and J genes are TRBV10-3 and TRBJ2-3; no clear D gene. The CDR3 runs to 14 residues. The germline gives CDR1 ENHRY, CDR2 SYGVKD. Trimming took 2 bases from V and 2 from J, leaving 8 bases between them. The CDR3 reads CAISEISATDTQYF. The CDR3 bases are TGTGCCATCAGTGAGATATCAGCCACAGATACGCAGTATTTT.

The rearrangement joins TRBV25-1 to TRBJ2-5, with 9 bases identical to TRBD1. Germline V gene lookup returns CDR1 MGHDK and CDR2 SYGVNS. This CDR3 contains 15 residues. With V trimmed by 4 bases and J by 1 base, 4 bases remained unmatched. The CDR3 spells CASSADRGFQETQYF. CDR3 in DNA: TGTGCCAGCAGTGCAGACAGGGGGTTCCAAGAGACCCAGTACTTC.

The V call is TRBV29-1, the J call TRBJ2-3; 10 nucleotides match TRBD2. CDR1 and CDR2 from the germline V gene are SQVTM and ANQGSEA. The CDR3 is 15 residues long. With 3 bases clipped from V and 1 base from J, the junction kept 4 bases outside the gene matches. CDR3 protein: CSVEQTSGRTDTQYF. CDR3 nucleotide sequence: TGCAGCGTTGAGCAGACTAGCGGGCGCACAGATACGCAGTATTTT.

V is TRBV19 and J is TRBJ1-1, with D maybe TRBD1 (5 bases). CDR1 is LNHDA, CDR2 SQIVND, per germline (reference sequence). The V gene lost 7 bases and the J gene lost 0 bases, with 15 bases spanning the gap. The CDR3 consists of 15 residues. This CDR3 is CASNKPGTVNTEAFF. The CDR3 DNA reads TGTGCCAGTAACAAACCCGGGACGGTGAACACTGAAGCTTTCTTT. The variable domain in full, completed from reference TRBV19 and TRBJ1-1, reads DGGITQSPKYLFRKEGQNVTLSCEQNLNHDAMYWYRQDPGQGLRLIYYSQIVNDFQKGDIAEGYSVSREKKESFPLTVTSAQKNPTAFYLCASNKPGTVNTEAFFGQGTRLTVV.

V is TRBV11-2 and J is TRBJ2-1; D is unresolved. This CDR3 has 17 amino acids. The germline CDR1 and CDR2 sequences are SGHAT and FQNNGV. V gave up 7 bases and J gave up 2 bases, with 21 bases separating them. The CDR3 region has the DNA TGTGCCAGCATCCTCGGACGCCGAGGAACCACCTACAATGAGCAGTTCTTC. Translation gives CASILGRRGTTYNEQFF.

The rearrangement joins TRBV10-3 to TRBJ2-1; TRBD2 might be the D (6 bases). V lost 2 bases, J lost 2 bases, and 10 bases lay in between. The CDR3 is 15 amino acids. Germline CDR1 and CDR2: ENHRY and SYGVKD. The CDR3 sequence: CAISEGGFPYNEQFF. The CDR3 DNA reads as TGTGCCATCAGTGAGGGAGGGTTTCCCTACAATGAGCAGTTCTTC.

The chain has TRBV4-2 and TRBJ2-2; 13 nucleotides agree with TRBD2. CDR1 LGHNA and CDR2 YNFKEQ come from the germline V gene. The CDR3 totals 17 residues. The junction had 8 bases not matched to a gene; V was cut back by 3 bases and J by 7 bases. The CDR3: CASSQLLAGGPVGELFF. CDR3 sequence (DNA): TGTGCCAGCAGCCAGCTACTAGCGGGAGGGCCGGTCGGGGAGCTGTTTTTT.